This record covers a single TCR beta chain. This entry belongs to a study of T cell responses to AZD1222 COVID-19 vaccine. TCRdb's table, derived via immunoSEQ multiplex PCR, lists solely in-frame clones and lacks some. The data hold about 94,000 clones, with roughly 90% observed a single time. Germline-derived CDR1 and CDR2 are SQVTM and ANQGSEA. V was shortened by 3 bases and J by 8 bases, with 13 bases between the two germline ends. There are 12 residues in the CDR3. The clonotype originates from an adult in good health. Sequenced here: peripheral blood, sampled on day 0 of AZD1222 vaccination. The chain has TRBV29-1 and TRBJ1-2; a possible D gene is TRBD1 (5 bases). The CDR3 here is CSVDGALRGYTF. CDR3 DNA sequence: TGCAGCGTTGATGGGGCACTCCGGGGCTACACCTTC.